The entry that follows covers one T cell receptor beta chain sequence. V was cut by 2 bases and J by 6 bases, with 16 bases left in between. Per germline, CDR1 SGHAT and CDR2 FQNNGV. The CDR3 has 15 residues. The sample comes from a study of Graves' ophthalmopathy and Graves' hyperthyroidism. Patients were left out if they had other autoimmune diseases, uncontrolled infections, pregnancy or lactation. RNA served as the template for amplifying TCR beta CDR3 regions. First-round RT-PCR employed HTBI primers, with a second-round multiplex PCR after it. TCRdb re-called the multiplex PCR reads with MiXCR, one entry per CDR3 protein. There are 660,000 or so distinct CDR3 sequences in the sample; about two fifths occur only once, and under 3.5% lies in the top ten.

The genes are TRBV11-2 and TRBJ1-1; D is unclear. Specimen: peripheral blood. This TCR derives from an adult man with Graves' ophthalmopathy. CDR3 protein: CASSLIRTNKAEAFF. The CDR3 nucleotides are TGTGCCAGCAGCTTAATAAGGACCAACAAGGCTGAAGCTTTCTTT.